This is a list of T cell receptor beta chains from one sample in a study of cytomegalovirus exposure and HLA in healthy donors. Libraries were prepared by immunoSEQ multiplex PCR; TCRdb keeps only in-frame clonotypes and omits some of them. This sample contains under 200,000 clones. The sequenced sample was PBMCs. The receptors were gathered from a man under 40 in good health and CMV-seronegative. CDR3s include the opening cysteine and the closing phenylalanine or tryptophan. The D gene is left open where the match is weak.

>TRBJ1-2|TRBV6-5|TRBD1
CASSDRVYGYTF
TGTGCCAGCAGCGACAGGGTCTATGGCTACACCTTC
>TRBJ2-3|TRBV15|TRBD2
CATSRVTSGGGTDTQYF
TGTGCCACCAGCAGAGTTACTAGCGGGGGAGGTACAGATACGCAGTATTTT
>TRBJ1-6|TRBV2|TRBD1
CASRPGTGGGSPLHF
TGTGCCAGCAGGCCCGGGACAGGTGGGGGGTCACCCCTCCACTTT
>TRBJ2-2|TRBV30|TRBD2
CAWSGGASGMPLHTGELFF
TGTGCCTGGAGTGGGGGTGCTAGCGGGATGCCCCTGCACACCGGGGAGCTGTTTTTT
>TRBJ2-3|TRBV19|TRBD2
CASSRTSEADTQYF
TGTGCCAGTAGCAGGACTAGCGAAGCAGATACGCAGTATTTT
>TRBJ1-2|TRBV27|TRBD1
CASSLIGGQGTGGYTF
TGTGCCAGCAGTCTTATAGGGGGACAGGGTACTGGTGGCTACACCTTC
>TRBJ1-2|TRBV7-8|NA
CASSFGGRGVDYGYTF
TGTGCCAGCAGCTTTGGCGGACGGGGAGTGGACTATGGCTACACCTTC
>TRBJ1-4|TRBV7-2|TRBD1
CASSVYPQGATGTNEKLFF
TGTGCCAGCAGTGTTTATCCCCAGGGGGCGACAGGAACTAATGAAAAACTGTTTTTT
>TRBJ2-3|TRBV29-1|NA
CSGGPGSTDTQYF
TGCAGCGGGGGGCCCGGAAGCACAGATACGCAGTATTTT
>TRBJ1-1|TRBV7-8|NA
CASSFTGGTEAFF
TGTGCCAGCAGCTTTACCGGGGGGACTGAAGCTTTCTTT
>TRBJ2-3|TRBV6-6|NA
CASIGGPLRTDTQYF
TGTGCCAGCATCGGGGGACCCTTACGCACAGATACGCAGTATTTT
>TRBJ1-5|TRBV6-6|TRBD1
CASRPGQGLQPQHF
TGTGCCAGCAGGCCCGGACAGGGGTTACAGCCCCAGCATTTT
>TRBJ2-4|TRBV28|TRBD1
CASSLRGTGVYIQYF
TGTGCCAGCAGTTTAAGAGGGACAGGGGTATACATTCAGTACTTC
>TRBJ2-6|TRBV19|NA
CASTAQGANVLTF
TGTGCCAGCACCGCACAGGGGGCCAACGTCCTGACTTTC
>TRBJ1-1|TRBV29-1|NA
CSVRNWGGYTEAFF
TGCAGCGTTAGGAATTGGGGGGGCTACACTGAAGCTTTCTTT
>TRBJ1-3|TRBV6-4|NA
CASSDKGPGVENTIYF
TGTGCCAGCAGTGACAAGGGACCAGGGGTGGAAAACACCATATATTTT
>TRBJ2-5|TRBV5-6|TRBD1
CASRLLGQGQETQYF
TGTGCCAGCAGGCTCTTGGGACAGGGCCAAGAGACCCAGTACTTC
>TRBJ2-2|TRBV29-1|NA
CSVDGFTGELFF
TGCAGTGTTGACGGGTTCACCGGGGAGCTGTTTTTT
>TRBJ1-6|TRBV11-2|NA
CASSLRQGAHSPLHF
TGTGCCAGCAGCTTACGCCAGGGTGCGCATTCACCCCTCCACTTT
>TRBJ1-2|TRBV28|NA
CASSSQGPANYGYTF
TGTGCCAGCAGTTCGCAGGGCCCAGCTAACTATGGCTACACCTTC
>TRBJ1-2|TRBV19|TRBD1
CASSSSDTGGRYGYTF
TGTGCCAGTAGTTCTAGCGACACAGGGGGTCGATATGGCTACACCTTC
>TRBJ1-2|TRBV7-8|NA
CASSPRVSLGYGYTF
TGTGCCAGCAGCCCGCGGGTGTCGCTCGGCTATGGCTACACCTTC
>TRBJ2-5|TRBV5-4|NA
CASSGRGNQETQYF
TGTGCCAGCAGCGGGCGGGGAAACCAAGAGACCCAGTACTTC
>TRBJ2-1|TRBV11-3|NA
CASSLRLSGTTVNEQFF
TGTGCCAGCAGCTTACGTCTCTCCGGGACAACCGTCAATGAGCAGTTCTTC
>TRBJ1-5|TRBV7-4|TRBD1
CASSLEGRGQEDQPQHF
TGTGCCAGCAGCTTAGAAGGCAGGGGGCAAGAAGATCAGCCCCAGCATTTT
>TRBJ2-7|TRBV27|TRBD2
CASSSGTSGVYEQYF
TGTGCCAGCAGTTCCGGGACTAGCGGGGTCTACGAGCAGTACTTC
>TRBJ2-5|TRBV27|NA
CASRPLSRETQYF
TGTGCCAGCAGACCCCTTTCTAGGGAGACCCAGTACTTC
>TRBJ1-2|TRBV7-9|NA
CASMKEDYTF
TGTGCCAGCATGAAGGAGGACTACACCTTC
>TRBJ2-7|TRBV27|TRBD2
CASSQTSARNEQYF
TGTGCCAGCAGCCAGACTAGCGCTCGCAACGAGCAGTACTTC
>TRBJ2-3|TRBV13|TRBD1
CASSTPQGADTQYF
TGTGCCAGCAGCACCCCACAGGGGGCAGATACGCAGTATTTT
>TRBJ2-5|TRBV4-2|TRBD2
CASSQATSGGGETQYF
TGTGCCAGCAGCCAAGCGACTAGCGGGGGGGGAGAGACCCAGTACTTC
>TRBJ2-3|TRBV25-1|NA
CASRPPGVGTDTQYF
TGTGCCAGCAGGCCCCCGGGGGTAGGGACAGATACGCAGTATTTT
>TRBJ2-7|TRBV4-1|NA
CASSQDGGRGATSSYEQYF
TGCGCCAGCAGCCAAGATGGGGGCAGGGGGGCCACTAGCTCCTACGAGCAGTACTTC
>TRBJ1-1|TRBV9|NA
CASSPSSGQNGAAFF
TGTGCCAGCAGCCCCTCATCGGGACAAAATGGTGCAGCTTTCTTT
>TRBJ2-3|TRBV14|TRBD2
CASSPTSDRTDTQYF
TGTGCCAGCAGCCCTACTAGCGACCGAACAGATACGCAGTATTTT
>TRBJ1-2|TRBV7-2|TRBD1
CASSQEGTGITYGYTF
TGTGCCAGCAGCCAAGAAGGGACAGGGATCACCTATGGCTACACCTTC
>TRBJ2-4|TRBV29-1|NA
CSAENGGIYGKNIQYF
TGCAGCGCCGAGAATGGGGGGATTTATGGCAAAAACATTCAGTACTTC
>TRBJ1-2|TRBV7-2|NA
CASSLEGRGLTVGYTF
TGTGCCAGCAGCTTAGAGGGCAGGGGCCTTACGGTCGGCTACACCTTC
>TRBJ2-5|TRBV5-1|TRBD1
CASSRGPQETQYF
TGCGCCAGCAGCAGGGGGCCCCAAGAGACCCAGTACTTC
>TRBJ2-1|TRBV5-1|TRBD1
CASSIGQGYYNEQFF
TGCGCCAGCAGCATAGGACAGGGATACTACAATGAGCAGTTCTTC
>TRBJ1-1|TRBV4-1|NA
CASSLTSRSNTEAFF
TGCGCCAGCAGTCTTACGTCGCGGTCGAACACTGAAGCTTTCTTT
>TRBJ2-7|TRBV27|NA
CASSLSASAYEQYF
TGTGCCAGCAGTTTATCGGCTAGTGCCTACGAGCAGTACTTC
>TRBJ1-1|TRBV7-6|TRBD1
CASSSGQPPTEAFF
TGTGCCAGCAGCTCGGGACAGCCCCCGACTGAAGCTTTCTTT
>TRBJ1-5|TRBV4-1|NA
CASSQLWVPAQPQHF
TGCGCCAGCAGCCAACTTTGGGTTCCAGCGCAGCCCCAGCATTTT
>TRBJ2-7|TRBV7-2|NA
CASSFGRGSYEQYF
TGTGCCAGCAGCTTTGGCAGGGGCTCCTACGAGCAGTACTTC
>TRBJ1-2|TRBV7-9|NA
CASSQLAQYGYTF
TGTGCCAGCAGCCAACTTGCCCAATATGGCTACACCTTC
>TRBJ1-1|TRBV19|TRBD1
CASSPDRDLHTEAFF
TGTGCCAGTAGTCCGGACAGGGATCTCCACACTGAAGCTTTCTTT
>TRBJ2-7|TRBV4-2|TRBD2
CASSQVGVGLAGGEQYF
TGTGCCAGCAGCCAAGTCGGGGTCGGACTAGCGGGGGGCGAGCAGTACTTC
>TRBJ2-7|TRBV11-2|TRBD2
CASSTTSGRSYEQYF
TGTGCCAGCAGCACCACTAGCGGGAGGTCCTACGAGCAATACTTC
>TRBJ2-3|TRBV7-9|NA
CASSIGDNSVDTQYF
TGTGCCAGCAGCATAGGGGACAATTCGGTAGATACGCAGTATTTT
>TRBJ2-5|TRBV10-3|TRBD2
CAISVNREGRPETQYF
TGTGCCATCAGTGTGAACCGGGAGGGCCGGCCCGAGACCCAGTACTTC
>TRBJ2-7|TRBV11-3|NA
CASSLGFLDYEQYF
TGTGCCAGCAGCTTAGGGTTTTTAGACTACGAGCAGTACTTC
>TRBJ2-5|TRBV5-6|NA
CASSLILQETQYF
TGTGCCAGCAGCTTGATTCTACAAGAGACCCAGTACTTC
>TRBJ1-5|TRBV19|NA
CASSSTGRLVYSNQPQHF
TGTGCCAGTAGTAGCACAGGGAGACTCGTCTATAGCAATCAGCCCCAGCATTTT
>TRBJ1-6|TRBV27|NA
CASRDTGNSPLHF
TGTGCCAGCAGGGACACCGGTAATTCACCCCTCCACTTT
>TRBJ2-7|TRBV5-1|NA
CASSTRLDSYEQYF
TGCGCCAGCAGCACCAGACTGGACTCCTACGAGCAGTACTTC
>TRBJ2-7|TRBV6-6|NA
CASRQDRSGAYEQYF
TGTGCCAGCAGACAAGACAGGAGTGGGGCGTACGAGCAGTACTTC
>TRBJ1-1|TRBV27|NA
CASSWATNTEAFF
TGTGCCAGCAGTTGGGCAACGAACACTGAAGCTTTCTTT
>TRBJ2-1|TRBV30|TRBD1
CAWSLDRENEQFF
TGTGCCTGGAGCTTAGACAGGGAAAATGAGCAGTTCTTC